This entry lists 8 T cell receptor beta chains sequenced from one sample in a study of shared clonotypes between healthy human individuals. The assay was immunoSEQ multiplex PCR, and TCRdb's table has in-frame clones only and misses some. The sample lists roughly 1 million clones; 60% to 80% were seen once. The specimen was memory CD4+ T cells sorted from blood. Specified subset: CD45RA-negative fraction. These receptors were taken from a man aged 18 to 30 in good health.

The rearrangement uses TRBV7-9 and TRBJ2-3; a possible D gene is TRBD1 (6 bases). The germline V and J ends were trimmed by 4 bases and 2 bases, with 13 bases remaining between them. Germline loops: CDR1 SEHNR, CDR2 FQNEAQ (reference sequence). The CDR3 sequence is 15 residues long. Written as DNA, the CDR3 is TGTGCCAGCAGCTCCTTTGGGGGCTTCACAGATACGCAGTATTTT. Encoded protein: CASSSFGGFTDTQYF.

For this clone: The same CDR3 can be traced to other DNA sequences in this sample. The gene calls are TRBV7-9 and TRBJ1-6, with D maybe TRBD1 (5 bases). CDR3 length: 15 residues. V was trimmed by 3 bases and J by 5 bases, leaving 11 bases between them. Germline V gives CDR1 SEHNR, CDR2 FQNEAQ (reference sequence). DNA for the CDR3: TGTGCCAGCAGCTTGGCGGGGGTAGATAATTCACCCCTCCACTTT. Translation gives CASSLAGVDNSPLHF.

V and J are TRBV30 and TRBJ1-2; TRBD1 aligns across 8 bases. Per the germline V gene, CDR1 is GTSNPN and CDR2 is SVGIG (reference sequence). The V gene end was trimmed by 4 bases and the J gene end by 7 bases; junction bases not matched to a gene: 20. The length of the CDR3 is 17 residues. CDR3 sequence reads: CAWTLSPTRDRRGGYTF. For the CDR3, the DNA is TGTGCCTGGACCTTATCCCCAACCCGGGACAGGAGGGGTGGCTACACCTTC.

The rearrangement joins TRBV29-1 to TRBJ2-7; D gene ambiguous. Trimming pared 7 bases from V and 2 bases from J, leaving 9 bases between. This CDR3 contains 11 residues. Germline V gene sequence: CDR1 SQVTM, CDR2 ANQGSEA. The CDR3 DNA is TGCAGCGCGGCTTCAGCCTACGAGCAGTACTTC. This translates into CSAASAYEQYF.

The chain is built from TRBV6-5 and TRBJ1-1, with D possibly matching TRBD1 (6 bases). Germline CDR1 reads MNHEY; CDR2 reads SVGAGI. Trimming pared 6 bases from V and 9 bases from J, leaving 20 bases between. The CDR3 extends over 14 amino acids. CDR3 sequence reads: CASRIGGAGSKAFF. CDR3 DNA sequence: TGTGCCAGCAGGATCGGGGGGGCAGGGAGTAAAGCTTTCTTT.

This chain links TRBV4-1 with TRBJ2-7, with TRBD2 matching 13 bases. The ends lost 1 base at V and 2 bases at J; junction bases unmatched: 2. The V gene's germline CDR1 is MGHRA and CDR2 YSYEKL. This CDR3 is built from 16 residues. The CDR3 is CASSQGTSGSPYEQYF. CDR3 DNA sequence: TGCGCCAGCAGCCAAGGGACTAGCGGGAGCCCCTACGAGCAGTACTTC.

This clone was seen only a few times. The CDR3, as DNA: TGTGCCAGCAGCCTAACTCGGACGGTGAACACTGAAGCTTTCTTT. Encoded protein: CASSLTRTVNTEAFF. J is TRBJ1-1 and V is TRBV5-8; D is uncertain. Germline V gives CDR1 SGHTS, CDR2 YDEGEE. V dropped 4 bases and J dropped 0 bases, with 13 bases sitting between them. The CDR3 spans 15 residues.

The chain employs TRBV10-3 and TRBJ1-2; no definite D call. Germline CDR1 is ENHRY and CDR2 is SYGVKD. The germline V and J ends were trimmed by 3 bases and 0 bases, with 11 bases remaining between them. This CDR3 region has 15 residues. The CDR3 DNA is TGTGCCATCAGTGAATCGGGGATAGCTAACTATGGCTACACCTTC. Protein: CAISESGIANYGYTF.